This T cell receptor beta chain derives from a study of control samples from healthy donors and cancer patients. This table comes from immunoSEQ multiplex PCR, and its TCRdb copy is limited to in-frame clones, with some not included. The sample lists over 100,000 clones, about nine tenths occurring once. Germline lookup yields CDR1 SGHNT and CDR2 YYREEE (reference sequence). J was trimmed by 2 bases and V by 4 bases; bases with no gene match: 13. This CDR3 spans 19 amino acids. The chain is built from TRBV5-4 and TRBJ2-3; 13 bases are shared with TRBD2. Material for sequencing was blood. This receptor was obtained from a human donor in good health. The donor label of this sample is uncertain. Written as DNA, the CDR3 is TGTGCCAGCAGCGCGCCGGGACTAGCGGGGCGAATCACCACAGATACGCAGTATTTT. Translating gives CASSAPGLAGRITTDTQYF.